This T cell receptor (beta chain) came from a study of T cells after yellow fever vaccination. This clonotype was counted at least ten times. Germline values: CDR1 SGHAT, CDR2 FQNNGV. The V gene lost 3 bases and the J gene lost 5 bases, with 11 bases spanning the gap. CDR3 length: 14 amino acids. TCRdb re-called the 5' RACE reads through MiXCR, storing one row per CDR3 protein. The sample has 140,000 to 150,000 distinct CDR3 sequences, approximately 6.6% seen once. The chain is built from TRBV11-2 and TRBJ1-5; D perhaps matches TRBD1 (6 bases). Sequencing used CD4+ T cells sorted from PBMCs, obtained 10 days after the yellow fever booster vaccination. The source of this sequence is a man aged 25-45 years who received the YFV17D yellow fever vaccine. This CDR3 is CASSFTGSHQPQHF. CDR3 sequence (DNA): TGTGCCAGCAGCTTCACAGGGTCGCATCAGCCCCAGCATTTT.